The sequence of this T cell receptor beta chain was determined in a study of T cells in Graves' hyperthyroidism and ophthalmopathy. Study observations and caveats: Most thyroid-expanded clonotypes above 0.001 were also found in blood.

Across 18 months, stable Graves' hyperthyroidism was marked by no progression to ophthalmopathy. Amplification of TCR beta CDR3 regions was performed using RNA transcripts as template. In the first-round RT-PCR of the TCR CDR3, the HTBI primer set was used. TCRdb used MiXCR to reprocess the multiplex PCR reads, holding one entry per CDR3 protein. The data contain under 250,000 distinct CDR3 sequences, approximately 16% of them singletons. The sample holds many counts of this clonotype. Its antigen is unknown. This CDR3 contains 15 residues. The germline CDR1 and CDR2 sequences are SQVTM and ANQGSEA. The V segment lost 6 bases and the J segment 4 bases; nucleotides outside the gene matches: 6.

This receptor was identified in a woman aged 45-65 years with Graves' hyperthyroidism. The chain couples TRBV29-1 to TRBJ2-1; TRBD2 matches at 13 bases. The sample taken for sequencing was blood. The CDR3 DNA sequence: TGCAGCGTCACTAGCGGGAGGGCGGGATACAATGAGCAGTTCTTC. Protein: CSVTSGRAGYNEQFF.